A selection of T cell receptor beta chains follows, all from one sample in a study of T cells after yellow fever vaccination. MiXCR, applied by TCRdb to the 5' RACE reads, yields one record per CDR3 protein. Of approximately 250,000 distinct CDR3 sequences listed, roughly 6.2% are singletons. The sequenced sample was CD4+ T cells sorted from PBMCs, obtained on the day of the yellow fever booster vaccination. The receptor set was obtained from a young man who received the YFV17D yellow fever vaccine. The CDR3 runs from the conserved cysteine through the conserved F or W. A D gene is named only where the DNA matches it firmly. The listing skips clone size in some rows; elsewhere it reads once, few, many or a size class.

d_call | j_call | v_call | clone_size | cdr3_nt | cdr3_aa
- | TRBJ2-3 | TRBV11-2 | many | TGTGCCAGCAGCTTAGACCTCACAGATACGCAGTATTTT | CASSLDLTDTQYF
TRBD2 | TRBJ2-3 | TRBV15 | - | TGTGCCACCAGCAGAGATCTGACTAGCGGGAGTGGTAATACGCAGTATTTT | CATSRDLTSGSGNTQYF
- | TRBJ2-1 | TRBV10-3 | many | TGTGCCATCAAATCCCCTAACAGCCCCTATGGCGAGCAGTTCTTC | CAIKSPNSPYGEQFF
- | TRBJ1-2 | TRBV5-4 | few | TGTGCCAGCAGCTTGCGGGAAACAGGAACCTCTGGCTACACCTTC | CASSLRETGTSGYTF
- | TRBJ2-7 | TRBV7-9 | - | TGTGCCAGCAGCCTAAGTACCATCTCCTACGAGCAGTACTTC | CASSLSTISYEQYF
- | TRBJ2-7 | TRBV5-4 | few | TGTGCCAGCAGCTTCGCGGGCCTCTACGAGCAGTACTTC | CASSFAGLYEQYF
- | TRBJ2-1 | TRBV5-1 | many | TGCGCCAGCAGCTTGGGGGGAGATTCCGTTGAGCAGTTCTTC | CASSLGGDSVEQFF
- | TRBJ2-6 | TRBV29-1 | - | TGCAGCGCATTGGACGGAAGCTCTGGGGCCAACGTCCTGACTTTC | CSALDGSSGANVLTF
TRBD1 | TRBJ2-1 | TRBV20-1 | few | TGCAGTGCTAGCTACCAATCCATTAAACAGGGGAATGAGCAGTTCTTC | CSASYQSIKQGNEQFF
- | TRBJ2-7 | TRBV12-3/TRBV12-4 | many | TGTGCCAGCAGTTTAGAACCTAGCGTCTTGTACGAGCAGTACTTC | CASSLEPSVLYEQYF
TRBD1 | TRBJ2-1 | TRBV20-1 | many | TGCAGTGCTAGCTTTCCGGGACAGAGTATGCATGAGCAGTTCTTC | CSASFPGQSMHEQFF
TRBD2 | TRBJ2-2 | TRBV5-1 | - | TGCGCCAGCAGCTTGGGAACTAGCGGGAGGCGACCCGGGGAGCTGTTTTTT | CASSLGTSGRRPGELFF
- | TRBJ2-6 | TRBV12-3/TRBV12-4 | many | TGTGCCAGCAGGGCGGGACAGAGAGACGTCCTGACTTTC | CASRAGQRDVLTF
- | TRBJ2-2 | TRBV29-1 | - | TGCAGCGCTCATCCCACAGGGAGCACCGGGGAGCTGTTTTTT | CSAHPTGSTGELFF
TRBD1 | TRBJ1-5 | TRBV18 | few | TGTGCCAGCTCCTCCGGACAGGGAAGTCAGCCCCAGCATTTT | CASSSGQGSQPQHF
TRBD2 | TRBJ2-5 | TRBV9 | once | TGTGCCAGAAGCGTAACTAGCGGGGAGCCAAGATACTTC | CARSVTSGEPRYF
TRBD2 | TRBJ2-7 | TRBV4-2 | many | TGTGCCAGCAGCCAGCTATTGGGACTAGCGGGAGAGAGTACCTACGAGCAGTACTTC | CASSQLLGLAGESTYEQYF
TRBD2 | TRBJ2-2 | TRBV11-2 | many | TGTGCCAGCAGCCCAGGACTAGCGGGAATAACCGGGGAGCTGTTTTTT | CASSPGLAGITGELFF
- | TRBJ2-7 | TRBV4-1 | few | TGCGCCAGCAGCCAACCCCCGGACAGCCTCAGAACCTACGAGCAGTACTTC | CASSQPPDSLRTYEQYF
TRBD2 | TRBJ2-3 | TRBV7-9 | many | TGTGCCAGCAGCTTTAGCGGGTCCGGCACAGATACGCAGTATTTT | CASSFSGSGTDTQYF
- | TRBJ2-7 | TRBV7-8 | many | TGTGCCACCAAAGAGGGCGGACTCTCCTACGAGCAGTACTTC | CATKEGGLSYEQYF
- | TRBJ2-1 | TRBV7-2 | few | TGTGCCAGCAGATTAGAGTTTGAGCAGTTCTTC | CASRLEFEQFF
TRBD2 | TRBJ2-7 | TRBV7-3 | many | TGTGCCAGCAGCTGGAGCGGGAAGGGCGAGCAGTACTTC | CASSWSGKGEQYF
TRBD2 | TRBJ2-1 | TRBV19 | many | TGTGCCAGTAGTGCCCACACTAGCGGGATCTTCTCCTACAATGAGCAGTTCTTC | CASSAHTSGIFSYNEQFF
- | TRBJ2-2 | TRBV11-2 | - | TGTGCCAGCAGGAAAGGGGCGTTAACAGGGCGAATCACCGGGGAGCTGTTTTTT | CASRKGALTGRITGELFF
- | TRBJ2-3 | TRBV7-9 | few | TGTGCCATCCTGGGTTCGGAGGACACGCAGTATTTT | CAILGSEDTQYF
- | TRBJ2-5 | TRBV7-9 | - | TGTGCCAGCAGCCCTACATTGAGGGGGCAAGAGACCCAGTACTTC | CASSPTLRGQETQYF
TRBD2 | TRBJ2-3 | TRBV11-2 | few | TGTGCCAGCAGCTTTCTCCTTCCGGGACTAGCGGGAAACACAGATACGCAGTATTTT | CASSFLLPGLAGNTDTQYF
TRBD1 | TRBJ2-2 | TRBV6-2/TRBV6-3 | - | TGTGCCAGCAGCTCTACAGGGGTGCCCGGGGAGCTGTTTTTT | CASSSTGVPGELFF
- | TRBJ2-1 | TRBV13 | many | TGTGCCAGCAGCCAATCGGGAGAGCAGTTCTTC | CASSQSGEQFF
- | TRBJ1-5 | TRBV7-9 | - | TGTGCCAGCAGCTTGGACGGATATAGCAATCAGCCCCAGCATTTT | CASSLDGYSNQPQHF
- | TRBJ1-1 | TRBV20-1 | many | TGCAGTGCCCCCGGCGGGCCTCGGAACACTGAAGCTTTCTTT | CSAPGGPRNTEAFF
- | TRBJ2-1 | TRBV10-3 | many | TGTGCCATCAGTGTAACCCCTGACTGGCCCTCTGGGGATGAGCAGTTCTTC | CAISVTPDWPSGDEQFF
TRBD1 | TRBJ2-7 | TRBV27 | many | TGTGCCAGCAGCACAGGGGGTGACCACGAGCAGTACTTC | CASSTGGDHEQYF
TRBD2 | TRBJ2-7 | TRBV6-1 | few | TGTGCCAGCAGAAGACTAGCGGGGGACGACGAGCAGTACTTC | CASRRLAGDDEQYF
- | TRBJ1-3 | TRBV6-5 | - | TGTGCCAGCAGTTACTCTTGGGGGCTCTCCGGAAACACCATATATTTT | CASSYSWGLSGNTIYF
- | TRBJ2-3 | TRBV12-3/TRBV12-4 | once | TGTGCCAGCAGTTATTCATTAGATACGCAGTATTTT | CASSYSLDTQYF
- | TRBJ2-1 | TRBV15 | - | TGTGCCACCAACCGGGACTCACAAGGGTACAATGAGCAGTTCTTC | CATNRDSQGYNEQFF
TRBD1 | TRBJ1-1 | TRBV5-4 | few | TGTGCCAGCAGCTTGGGGACAGGGAGGATGGGTACTGAAGCTTTCTTT | CASSLGTGRMGTEAFF
- | TRBJ2-7 | TRBV7-2 | - | TGTGCCAGCAGCTTAGGACAGACCCCCACCTACGAGCAGTACTTC | CASSLGQTPTYEQYF
- | TRBJ2-1 | TRBV5-1 | - | TGCGCCAGCAGCTTGGGTAGCCAGAGCTCCTACAATGAGCAGTTCTTC | CASSLGSQSSYNEQFF
- | TRBJ2-3 | TRBV14 | - | TGTGCCAGCAGCCAAGCTCTGGACGGAAGCACAGATACGCAGTATTTT | CASSQALDGSTDTQYF
- | TRBJ2-7 | TRBV11-2 | few | TGTGCCAGCAGCTTAGTTGGTACGGCTCTCGGAGAGCAGTACTTC | CASSLVGTALGEQYF
- | TRBJ2-3 | TRBV20-1 | few | TGCAGTGCTTATGACACAGTGAGCACAGATACGCAGTATTTT | CSAYDTVSTDTQYF
TRBD2 | TRBJ2-3 | TRBV20-1 | few | TGCAGTGCTAAACTAGCGGGGGCCACAGATACGCAGTATTTT | CSAKLAGATDTQYF
- | TRBJ2-1 | TRBV27 | few | TGTGCCAGCAAGATCCTAGGAGGTGAGCAGTTCTTC | CASKILGGEQFF
- | TRBJ2-3 | TRBV7-2 | few | TGTGCCAGCAGCAGCGCAGCGAGCCATCCCACAGATACGCAGTATTTT | CASSSAASHPTDTQYF
TRBD2 | TRBJ2-1 | TRBV3-1 | many | TGTGCCAGCAGCCAGGGGAGGGAACAGTTCTTC | CASSQGREQFF
TRBD2 | TRBJ2-3 | TRBV20-1 | - | TGCAGTGCTACGGGTATAGCGGGAGGGCCGACAGATACGCAGTATTTT | CSATGIAGGPTDTQYF
- | TRBJ2-2 | TRBV12-3/TRBV12-4 | few | TGTGCCAGCAGTTTCTTCGCGGGACCGAACACCGGGGAGCTGTTTTTT | CASSFFAGPNTGELFF
- | TRBJ2-1 | TRBV12-3/TRBV12-4 | many | TGTGCCAGCAGTCTTTTGGCGACTTCCTACAATGAGCAGTTCTTC | CASSLLATSYNEQFF
- | TRBJ1-3 | TRBV28 | - | TGTGCCAGCAGTTTATCTTATGTTCGGAGCTCTGGAAACACCATATATTTT | CASSLSYVRSSGNTIYF
TRBD2 | TRBJ2-3 | TRBV20-1 | few | TGCAGTGCCCCGGGACTAGGTGGCGGCTTGGGCACAGATACGCAGTATTTT | CSAPGLGGGLGTDTQYF